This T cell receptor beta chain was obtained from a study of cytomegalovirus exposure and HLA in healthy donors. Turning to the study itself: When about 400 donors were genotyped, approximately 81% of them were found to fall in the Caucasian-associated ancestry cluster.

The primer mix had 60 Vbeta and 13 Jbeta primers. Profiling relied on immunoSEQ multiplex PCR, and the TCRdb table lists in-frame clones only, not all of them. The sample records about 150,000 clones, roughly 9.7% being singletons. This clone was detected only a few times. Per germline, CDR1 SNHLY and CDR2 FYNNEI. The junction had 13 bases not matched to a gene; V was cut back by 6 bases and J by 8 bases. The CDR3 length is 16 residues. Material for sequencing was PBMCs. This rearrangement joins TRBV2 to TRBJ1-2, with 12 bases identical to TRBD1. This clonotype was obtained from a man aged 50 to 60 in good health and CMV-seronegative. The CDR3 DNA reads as TGTGCCAGCAGGGCACCGGGACAGGGGGCCGGCGGCGGCTACACCTTC. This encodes CASRAPGQGAGGGYTF.